The 5 T cell receptor beta chains presented below share a single source sample, sequenced in a study of shared clonotypes between healthy human individuals. Using immunoSEQ multiplex PCR, the repertoire was profiled, and TCRdb retains in-frame clones only, with some absent. The top ten hold about 51% of the sample, which has some 79,000 clones, about 64% seen once. The sequencing sample was made of memory CD8+ T cells sorted from blood. Subset denoted: CD45RO+ cells pooled with CCR7-negative TemRA cells. The receptor set was obtained from a man aged 25-45 years in good health.

In DNA form, the CDR3 reads TGTGCCAGCACCTCCGTTGGCGGTCTAGGGGAAGCTTTCTTT. It yields the protein CASTSVGGLGEAFF. The chain links TRBV11-2 to TRBJ1-1; D call uncertain. The germline gives CDR1 SGHAT, CDR2 FQNNGV. Trimming took off 7 bases at V and 8 bases at J, with 20 bases between the two ends. The CDR3 is made up of 14 amino acids.

V and J are TRBV11-2 and TRBJ2-7, with no clear D. The V end was cut by 1 base, the J end by 0 bases, with 4 bases between. There are 13 residues in the CDR3. Germline V gives CDR1 SGHAT, CDR2 FQNNGV. The CDR3 DNA is TGTGCCAGCAGCTTAGGGGTCTCCTACGAGCAGTACTTC. The encoded protein is CASSLGVSYEQYF.

CDR3 coding DNA: TGTGCCAGCAGTTCCACTCTGGCCTCGGGACAGGGGATCGCCTACGAGCAGTACTTC. Translation: CASSSTLASGQGIAYEQYF. This sequence joins TRBV28 and TRBJ2-7, with 10 bases fitting TRBD1. This CDR3 is built from 19 residues. Per germline, CDR1 MDHEN and CDR2 SYDVKM. With V trimmed by 4 bases and J by 2 bases, 17 bases remained unmatched. The full variable domain, in which reference TRBV28 and TRBJ2-7 provide the parts outside the CDR3, is DVKVTQSSRYLVKRTGEKVFLECVQDMDHENMFWYRQDPGLGLRLIYFSYDVKMKEKGDIPEGYSVSREKKERFSLILESASTNQTSMYLCASSSTLASGQGIAYEQYFGPGTRLTVT.

The V call is TRBV7-9, the J call TRBJ2-1, with 13 bases lining up with TRBD2. Per germline, CDR1 SEHNR and CDR2 FQNEAQ (reference sequence). Trimming removed 5 bases from V and 4 bases from J; junction bases left unmatched: 8. The CDR3 covers 17 residues. The CDR3 region is CASSPRTSGRGYNEQFF. DNA for the CDR3: TGTGCCAGCAGCCCTCGGACTAGCGGGAGAGGTTACAATGAGCAGTTCTTC.

This clone was seen a handful of times. This chain uses TRBV6-4 with TRBJ2-1; D gene unclear. Germline V CDR1 and CDR2: MRHNA, SNTAGT. This CDR3 has 13 amino acids. V shed 0 bases and J shed 9 bases, with 9 bases lying between them. CDR3 sequence (DNA): TGTGCCAGCAGTGACTCCTATACCGGTGAGCAGTTCTTC. Translated: CASSDSYTGEQFF.